This record covers a single TCR beta chain. The data originate from a study of blood T cell repertoires in COVID-19. Study-level information: Some COVID-19 samples were acute and others convalescent; all came from the United States, Italy and Spain. PBMCs, B-cell-depleted T cells, or T cells provided the cDNA or gDNA that made up the material.

The CDR3 is 13 residues long. Trimming pared 6 bases from V and 3 bases from J, leaving 8 bases between. Per germline, CDR1 MNHEY and CDR2 SVGAGI. In the study's own analysis: Amplification of reference gene primers was used by the study to estimate nucleated cell counts. This table comes from immunoSEQ multiplex PCR, and its TCRdb copy is limited to in-frame clones, with some not included. From that table come the V and J calls and clone size; the DNA was used to work out D and trimming. Among about 210,000 clones listed, 92% were seen once. This clonotype was obtained from a man aged 25-45 years with acute or convalescent COVID-19. Sequenced: peripheral blood. This sequence joins TRBV6-5 and TRBJ2-2; D unresolved. CDR3 sequence: CASRPTDTGELFF. Here the CDR3 DNA reads TGTGCCAGCAGGCCGACTGACACCGGGGAGCTGTTTTTT.